This T cell receptor (beta chain) was observed in a study of T cell repertoires in cytomegalovirus infection. Remarks on this clonotype: This may come from a read error, since a much larger clone is one base off.

The CDR3 contains 15 residues. With 7 bases clipped from V and 4 bases from J, the junction kept 5 bases outside the gene matches. TCRdb re-called the reads through MiXCR, storing one row per CDR3 protein. This table holds under 600,000 distinct CDR3 sequences, approximately 15% found once. The source is a human donor in good health (CMV status not recorded). Some clones in this sample may be carry-over from other donors' samples. The chain links TRBV12-3 or TRBV12-4 to TRBJ2-1; TRBD2 matches 12 bases. The material sequenced was CD8+ T cells from PBMCs. For the CDR3, the DNA is TGTGCCAGCACGACTAGCGGGGGTACTTACAATGAGCAGTTCTTC. Translation gives CASTTSGGTYNEQFF.